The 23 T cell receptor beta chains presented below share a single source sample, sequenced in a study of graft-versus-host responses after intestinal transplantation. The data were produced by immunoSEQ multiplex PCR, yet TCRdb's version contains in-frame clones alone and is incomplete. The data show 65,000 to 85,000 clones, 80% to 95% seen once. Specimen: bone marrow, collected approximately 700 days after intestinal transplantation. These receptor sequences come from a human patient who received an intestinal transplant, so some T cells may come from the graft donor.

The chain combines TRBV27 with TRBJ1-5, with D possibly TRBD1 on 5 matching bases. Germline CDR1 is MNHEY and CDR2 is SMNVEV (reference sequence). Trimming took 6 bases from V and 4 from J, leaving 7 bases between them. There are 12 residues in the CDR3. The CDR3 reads CASRWGNQPQHF. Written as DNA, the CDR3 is TGTGCCAGCAGGTGGGGGAATCAGCCCCAGCATTTT.

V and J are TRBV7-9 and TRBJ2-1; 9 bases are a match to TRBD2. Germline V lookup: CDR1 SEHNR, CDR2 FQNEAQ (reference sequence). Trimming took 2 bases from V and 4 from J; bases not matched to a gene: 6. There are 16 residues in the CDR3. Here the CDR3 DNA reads TGTGCCAGCAGCTTACAGAGACTAGCGGTGTACAATGAGCAGTTCTTC. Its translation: CASSLQRLAVYNEQFF.

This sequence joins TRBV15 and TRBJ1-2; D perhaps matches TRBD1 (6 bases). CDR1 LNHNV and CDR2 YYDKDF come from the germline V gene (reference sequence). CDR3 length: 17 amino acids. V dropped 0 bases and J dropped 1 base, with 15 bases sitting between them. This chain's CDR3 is CATSRDYREGLNYGYTF. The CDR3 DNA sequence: TGTGCCACCAGCAGAGATTACAGGGAGGGCCTTAACTATGGCTACACCTTC.

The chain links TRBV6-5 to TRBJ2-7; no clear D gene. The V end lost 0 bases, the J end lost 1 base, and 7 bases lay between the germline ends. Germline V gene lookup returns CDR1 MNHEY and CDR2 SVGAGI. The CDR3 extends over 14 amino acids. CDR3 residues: CASSYSPESYEQYF. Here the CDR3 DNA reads TGTGCCAGCAGTTACTCGCCAGAATCCTACGAGCAGTACTTC.

As DNA, the CDR3 is TGTGCCAGCAGCTTGGACAGATCTTCCTACGAGCAGTACTTC. Translation: CASSLDRSSYEQYF. The chain recombines TRBV27 with TRBJ2-7; perhaps TRBD1 as D (6 bases). The length of the CDR3 is 14 residues. Looked up from germline, CDR1 is MNHEY and CDR2 is SMNVEV (reference sequence). Trimming stripped 6 bases from V and 1 base from J, with 13 bases between.

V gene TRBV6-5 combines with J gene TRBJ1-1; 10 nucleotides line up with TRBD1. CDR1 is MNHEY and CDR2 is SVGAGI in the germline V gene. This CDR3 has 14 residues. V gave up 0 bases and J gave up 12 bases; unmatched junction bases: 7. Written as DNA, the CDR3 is TGTGCCAGCAGTTACTCGACAGGGGGCGGGGTCTCTTTCTTT. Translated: CASSYSTGGGVSFF.

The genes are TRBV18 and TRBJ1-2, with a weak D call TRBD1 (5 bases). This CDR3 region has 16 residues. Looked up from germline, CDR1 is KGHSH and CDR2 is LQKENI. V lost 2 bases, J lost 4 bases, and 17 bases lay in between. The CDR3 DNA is TGTGCCAGCTCACCAAGCGCAGGGTTGGAAGGCTATGGCTACACCTTC. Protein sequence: CASSPSAGLEGYGYTF.

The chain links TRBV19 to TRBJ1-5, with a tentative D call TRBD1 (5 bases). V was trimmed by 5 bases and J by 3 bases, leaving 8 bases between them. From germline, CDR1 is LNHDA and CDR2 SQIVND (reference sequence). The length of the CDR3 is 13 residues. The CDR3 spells CASSPGHNQPQHF. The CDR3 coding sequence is TGTGCCAGTAGTCCCGGACACAATCAGCCCCAGCATTTT.

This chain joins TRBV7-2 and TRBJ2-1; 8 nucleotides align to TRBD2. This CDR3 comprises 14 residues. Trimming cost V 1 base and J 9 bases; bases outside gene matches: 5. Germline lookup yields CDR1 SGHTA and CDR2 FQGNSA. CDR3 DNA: TGTGCCAGCAGCTTAGTGGGACTAGAGGTTGAGCAGTTCTTC. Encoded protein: CASSLVGLEVEQFF.

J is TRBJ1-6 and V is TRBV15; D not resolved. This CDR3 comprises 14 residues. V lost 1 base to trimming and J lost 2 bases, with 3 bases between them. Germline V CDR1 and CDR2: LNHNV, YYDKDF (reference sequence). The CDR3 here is CATSRVPYNSPLHF. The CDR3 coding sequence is TGTGCCACCAGCAGAGTCCCCTATAATTCACCCCTCCACTTT.

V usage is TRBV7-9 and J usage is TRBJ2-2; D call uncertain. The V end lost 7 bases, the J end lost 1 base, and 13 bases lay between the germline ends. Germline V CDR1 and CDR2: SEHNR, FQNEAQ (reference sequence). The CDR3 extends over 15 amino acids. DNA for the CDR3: TGTGCCAGCATCCCCCCTTGGGAGAACACCGGGGAGCTGTTTTTT. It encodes CASIPPWENTGELFF. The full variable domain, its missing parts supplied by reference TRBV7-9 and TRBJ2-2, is DTGVSQNPRHKITKRGQNVTFRCDPISEHNRLYWYRQTLGQGPEFLTYFQNEAQLEKSRLLSDRFSAERPKGSFSTLEIQRTEQGDSAMYLCASIPPWENTGELFFGEGSRLTVL.

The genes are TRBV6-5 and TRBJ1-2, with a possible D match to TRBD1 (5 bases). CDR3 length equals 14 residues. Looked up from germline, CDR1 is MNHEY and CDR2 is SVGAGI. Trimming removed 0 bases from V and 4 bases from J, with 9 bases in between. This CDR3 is CASSYSSGTYGYTF. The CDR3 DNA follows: TGTGCCAGCAGTTACTCATCCGGGACCTATGGCTACACCTTC.

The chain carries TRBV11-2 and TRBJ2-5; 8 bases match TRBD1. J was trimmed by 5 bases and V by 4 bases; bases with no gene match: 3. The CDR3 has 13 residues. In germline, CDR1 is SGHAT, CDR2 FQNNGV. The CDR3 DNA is TGTGCCAGCAGCTCGGACAGGGAGGAGACCCAGTACTTC. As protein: CASSSDREETQYF.

The CDR3 bases are TGCGCCAGCAGCCGAACCACGGGGAATTCACCCCTCCACTTT. Protein sequence: CASSRTTGNSPLHF. V gene TRBV4-1 combines with J gene TRBJ1-6; no definite D call. Germline assignment: CDR1 MGHRA and CDR2 YSYEKL. The CDR3 is 14 residues long. V was pared by 4 bases and J by 7 bases, with 11 bases between.

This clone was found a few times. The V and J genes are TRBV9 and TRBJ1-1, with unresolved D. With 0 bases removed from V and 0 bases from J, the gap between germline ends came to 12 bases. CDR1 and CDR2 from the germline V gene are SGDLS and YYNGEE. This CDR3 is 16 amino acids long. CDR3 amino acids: CASSVDEAGMNTEAFF. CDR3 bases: TGTGCCAGCAGCGTAGACGAGGCTGGAATGAACACTGAAGCTTTCTTT.

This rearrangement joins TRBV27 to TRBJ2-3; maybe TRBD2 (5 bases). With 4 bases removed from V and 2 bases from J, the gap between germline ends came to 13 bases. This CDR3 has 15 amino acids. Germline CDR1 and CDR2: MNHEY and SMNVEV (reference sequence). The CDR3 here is CASSSRWRVTDTQYF. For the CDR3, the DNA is TGTGCCAGCAGTTCGCGATGGCGGGTCACAGATACGCAGTATTTT.

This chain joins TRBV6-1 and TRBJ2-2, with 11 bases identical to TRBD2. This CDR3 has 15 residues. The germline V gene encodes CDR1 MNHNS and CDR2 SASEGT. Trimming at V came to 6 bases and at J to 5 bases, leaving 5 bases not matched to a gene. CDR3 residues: CASRIAGGPTGELFF. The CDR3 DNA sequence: TGTGCCAGCAGGATAGCGGGGGGGCCTACCGGGGAGCTGTTTTTT.

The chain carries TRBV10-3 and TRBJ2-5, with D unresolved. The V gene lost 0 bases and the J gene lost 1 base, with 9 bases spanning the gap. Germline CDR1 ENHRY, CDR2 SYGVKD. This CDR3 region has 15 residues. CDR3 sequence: CAISESKAIQETQYF. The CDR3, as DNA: TGTGCCATCAGTGAGTCTAAGGCTATCCAAGAGACCCAGTACTTC.

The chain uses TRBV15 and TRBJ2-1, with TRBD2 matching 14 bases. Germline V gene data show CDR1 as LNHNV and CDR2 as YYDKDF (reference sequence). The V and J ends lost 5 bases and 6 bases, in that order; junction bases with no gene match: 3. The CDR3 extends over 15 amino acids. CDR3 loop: CATSGGLAGVNEQFF. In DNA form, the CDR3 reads TGTGCCACCAGCGGGGGACTAGCGGGAGTCAATGAGCAGTTCTTC.

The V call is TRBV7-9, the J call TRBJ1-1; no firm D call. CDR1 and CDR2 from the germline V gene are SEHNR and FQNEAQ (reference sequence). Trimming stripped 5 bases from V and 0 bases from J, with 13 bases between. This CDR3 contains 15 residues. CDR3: CASSPAPGLNTEAFF. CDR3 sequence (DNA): TGTGCCAGCAGCCCCGCCCCCGGGTTGAACACTGAAGCTTTCTTT.

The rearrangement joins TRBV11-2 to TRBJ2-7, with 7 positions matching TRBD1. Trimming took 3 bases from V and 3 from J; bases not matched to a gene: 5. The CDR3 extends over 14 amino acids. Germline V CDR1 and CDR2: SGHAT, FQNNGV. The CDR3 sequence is CASSFGTVGYEQYF. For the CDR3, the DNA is TGTGCCAGCAGCTTCGGGACAGTAGGCTACGAGCAGTACTTC.

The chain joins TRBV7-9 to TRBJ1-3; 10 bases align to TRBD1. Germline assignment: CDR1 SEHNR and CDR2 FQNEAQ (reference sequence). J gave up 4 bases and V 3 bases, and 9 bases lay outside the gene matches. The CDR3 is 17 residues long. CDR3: CASSLRPGTGEGNTIYF. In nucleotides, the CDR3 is TGTGCCAGCAGCTTGAGACCCGGGACAGGGGAGGGAAACACCATATATTTT.

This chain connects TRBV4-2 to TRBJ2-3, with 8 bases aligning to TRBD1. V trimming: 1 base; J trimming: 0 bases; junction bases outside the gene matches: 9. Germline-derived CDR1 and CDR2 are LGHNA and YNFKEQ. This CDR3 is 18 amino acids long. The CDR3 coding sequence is TGTGCCAGCAGCCAAGTGGGCAGGGGGCGTTCCAGCACAGATACGCAGTATTTT. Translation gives CASSQVGRGRSSTDTQYF.